Below are 32 T cell receptor beta chains sequenced from a single sample in a study of blood T cell repertoires in COVID-19. Here immunoSEQ multiplex PCR was the method, and the copy in TCRdb shows in-frame clones only, minus some. The sample includes fewer than 250,000 clones, about four fifths seen only once; the top ten take around 2.5%. Material: peripheral blood. Receptors originate from a woman aged 40 to 50 with active or convalescent COVID-19.

Here the CDR3 DNA reads TGTGCCAGCATGAGCCCCATGAACACTGAAGCTTTCTTT. Its protein is CASMSPMNTEAFF. This chain connects TRBV2 to TRBJ1-1; D gene uncertain. The CDR3 is 13 amino acids. Trimming left V 7 bases short and J 0 bases short, with 9 bases between. Germline CDR1 is SNHLY and CDR2 is FYNNEI.

The chain links TRBV5-1 to TRBJ2-5; weak D call: TRBD2 (5 bases). Germline loops: CDR1 SGHRS, CDR2 YFSETQ. The CDR3 has 12 amino acids. V gave up 7 bases and J gave up 0 bases, with 7 bases separating them. The CDR3 protein is CASADYQETQYF. The CDR3 DNA reads as TGCGCCAGCGCGGACTACCAAGAGACCCAGTACTTC.

This chain connects TRBV7-9 to TRBJ2-3; 10 bases are shared with TRBD2. Per the germline V gene, CDR1 is SEHNR and CDR2 is FQNEAQ (reference sequence). V shed 4 bases, J shed 1 base, and the junction held 5 bases outside the gene matches. The CDR3 is 16 residues long. CDR3 coding DNA: TGTGCCAGCAGCTCCCCCGGGACTAGCGGCACAGATACGCAGTATTTT. As protein: CASSSPGTSGTDTQYF.

This clone was recorded only once. The chain employs TRBV9 and TRBJ1-2; perhaps TRBD1 as D (5 bases). The germline CDR1 and CDR2 sequences are SGDLS and YYNGEE. This CDR3 contains 12 residues. V was clipped by 3 bases and J by 11 bases, with 14 bases between them. Written as DNA, the CDR3 is TGTGCCAGCAGCGGAACAGGAACGCGATACACCTTC. It encodes CASSGTGTRYTF.

This chain joins TRBV7-8 and TRBJ2-7; D might be TRBD1 (7 bases). V was trimmed by 5 bases and J by 2 bases, leaving 22 bases between them. Germline V gene lookup returns CDR1 SGHVS and CDR2 FQNEAQ. There are 17 residues in the CDR3. The CDR3 spells CASSPSGVTGQTYEQYF. The CDR3 nucleotides read TGTGCCAGCAGCCCCTCGGGGGTGACAGGGCAGACCTACGAGCAGTACTTC.

The chain employs TRBV27 and TRBJ1-1, with 8 bases that match TRBD1. Germline CDR1 and CDR2: MNHEY and SMNVEV (reference sequence). With V trimmed by 5 bases and J by 4 bases, 12 bases remained unmatched. This CDR3 has 16 amino acids. The CDR3, as DNA: TGTGCCAGCAGTGCCGGGACAGGCAGGGTGAGCACTGAAGCTTTCTTT. This gives the protein CASSAGTGRVSTEAFF.

The CDR3 reads CASSPSATSYNEQFF. CDR3 sequence (DNA): TGTGCCAGCAGCCCCTCAGCGACCTCCTACAATGAGCAGTTCTTC. The rearrangement links TRBV4-2 to TRBJ2-1, with D unclear. This CDR3 is built from 15 residues. Germline V gives CDR1 LGHNA, CDR2 YNFKEQ. V lost 4 bases to trimming and J lost 0 bases, with 10 bases between them.

The chain uses TRBV3-1 (or the pseudogene TRBV3-2) and TRBJ2-4; tentative D call: TRBD2 (6 bases). Germline CDR1 is LGHDT and CDR2 is YNNKEL (reference sequence). V was pared by 1 base and J by 0 bases, with 13 bases between. This CDR3 spans 17 amino acids. The CDR3 bases are TGTGCCAGCAGCCAAGGGCGGGACGAACTAGCCAAAAACATTCAGTACTTC. Protein: CASSQGRDELAKNIQYF.

The chain joins TRBV30 to TRBJ2-1, with 13 nucleotides matching TRBD2. The CDR3 spans 18 residues. Unmatched junction bases numbered 12, after V lost 2 bases and J lost 5 bases. Germline lookup yields CDR1 GTSNPN and CDR2 SVGIG (reference sequence). The DNA for the CDR3 is TGTGCCTGGAGTCCCTCGTGGGGACTAGCGGGAAGAGACAATGAGCAGTTCTTC. Its translation is CAWSPSWGLAGRDNEQFF.

The chain couples TRBV9 to TRBJ2-1, with 10 bases matching TRBD2. The CDR3 runs to 13 residues. Germline V gene data show CDR1 as SGDLS and CDR2 as YYNGEE. J was trimmed by 15 bases and V by 5 bases; bases with no gene match: 11. In DNA form, the CDR3 reads TGTGCCAGCAGTCCGGCTAGCGGGAGAGTGCGGTTCTTC. It specifies CASSPASGRVRFF. The complete variable domain, with remaining parts taken from reference TRBV9 and TRBJ2-1, reads DSGVTQTPKHLITATGQRVTLRCSPRSGDLSVYWYQQSLDQGLQFLIQYYNGEERAKGNILERFSAQQFPDLHSELNLSSLELGDSALYFCASSPASGRVRFFGPGTRLTVL.

The chain couples TRBV30 to TRBJ1-2, with D uncertain. CDR1 is GTSNPN, CDR2 SVGIG, per germline (reference sequence). The ends were cut back, 3 bases at V and 9 bases at J, with 14 bases in the middle. The CDR3 runs 12 residues. CDR3 amino acids: CAWREQPRSYTF. The CDR3 nucleotides read TGTGCCTGGAGAGAACAGCCACGCAGCTACACCTTC.

This chain joins TRBV7-9 and TRBJ2-5, with a tentative D call TRBD2 (5 bases). CDR3 size: 15 residues. V dropped 4 bases and J dropped 2 bases, with 14 bases sitting between them. Germline V CDR1 and CDR2: SEHNR, FQNEAQ (reference sequence). The CDR3 nucleotides read TGTGCCAGCAGCTCGCTTCTTGGGGAGCAAGAGACCCAGTACTTC. Translating gives CASSSLLGEQETQYF.

The sample holds a few counts of this clone. The chain has TRBV21-1 and TRBJ1-3; the D call TRBD1 from the table was never checked on the DNA. TRBV21-1 is given as a pseudogene. The length of the CDR3 is 14 residues. The CDR3, as DNA: TGTGCCAGCAGCGCTTGGACAGTGAGAAACACCATATATTTT. Translating gives CASSAWTVRNTIYF.

The chain uses TRBV29-1 and TRBJ1-6; tentative D call: TRBD1 (6 bases). Trimming removed 5 bases from V and 6 bases from J, with 14 bases in between. CDR3 size: 14 residues. The germline V gene has CDR1 SQVTM and CDR2 ANQGSEA. The CDR3 coding sequence is TGCAGCGTTCTTCTGGGACATCTTAATTCACCCCTCCACTTT. Protein sequence: CSVLLGHLNSPLHF.

The chain links TRBV15 to TRBJ1-2, with 7 bases aligning to TRBD1. Germline-derived CDR1 and CDR2 are LNHNV and YYDKDF (reference sequence). The CDR3 is 15 amino acids. V shed 5 bases, J shed 7 bases, and the junction held 13 bases outside the gene matches. The CDR3, as DNA: TGTGCCACCAGCCGATATAGACAGGGAACTGGTGGCTACACCTTC. This encodes CATSRYRQGTGGYTF.

This rearrangement joins TRBV3-1 (or the pseudogene TRBV3-2) to TRBJ2-3; TRBD2 is a possible D gene (6 bases). The CDR3 loop spans 15 amino acids. Trimming pared 1 base from V and 3 bases from J, leaving 11 bases between. Germline V gene lookup returns CDR1 LGHDT and CDR2 YNNKEL (reference sequence). This CDR3 is CASSQGIRETDTQYF. In DNA form, the CDR3 reads TGTGCCAGCAGCCAAGGGATCCGGGAGACAGATACGCAGTATTTT.

V is TRBV12-3 or TRBV12-4 and J is TRBJ1-1; 10 bases match TRBD1. V lost 5 bases to trimming and J lost 6 bases; unmatched junction nucleotides: 3. The CDR3 contains 13 residues. The chain's CDR3 is CASSPGQGAEAFF. CDR3 sequence (DNA): TGTGCCAGCAGTCCCGGACAGGGGGCTGAAGCTTTCTTT.

The rearrangement joins TRBV3-1 (or the pseudogene TRBV3-2) to TRBJ1-6; D possibly corresponds to TRBD1 (6 bases). V lost 6 bases and J lost 4, with 22 bases in between. The CDR3 spans 18 residues. Germline V lookup: CDR1 LGHDT, CDR2 YNNKEL (reference sequence). CDR3 sequence: CASSPNRVLVSYNSPLHF. The DNA of the CDR3 is TGTGCCAGCAGTCCGAACAGGGTCTTGGTTTCTTATAATTCACCCCTCCACTTT.

The chain is built from TRBV6-2 or TRBV6-3 and TRBJ2-3, with a tentative D call TRBD1 (5 bases). V lost 5 bases and J lost 5, with 8 bases in between. Per the germline V gene, CDR1 is MNHEY and CDR2 is SVGEGT. The CDR3 has 12 residues. This CDR3 is CASSPTVDTQYF. CDR3 bases: TGTGCCAGCAGTCCGACAGTAGATACGCAGTATTTT.

The J gene is TRBJ1-3, the V gene TRBV9, with a weak D call TRBD1 (6 bases). The CDR3 spans 15 residues. Per germline, CDR1 SGDLS and CDR2 YYNGEE. V was pared by 4 bases and J by 0 bases, with 11 bases between. Here the CDR3 DNA reads TGTGCCAGCAGCACGAGACAGGACTCTGGAAACACCATATATTTT. This translates into CASSTRQDSGNTIYF. Full variable domain (remainder filled in from reference TRBV9 and TRBJ1-3): DSGVTQTPKHLITATGQRVTLRCSPRSGDLSVYWYQQSLDQGLQFLIQYYNGEERAKGNILERFSAQQFPDLHSELNLSSLELGDSALYFCASSTRQDSGNTIYFGEGSWLTVV.

J is TRBJ2-2 and V is TRBV29-1; D call uncertain. Germline CDR1 reads SQVTM; CDR2 reads ANQGSEA. This CDR3 has 11 residues. Trimming took off 6 bases at V and 3 bases at J, with 5 bases between the two ends. The CDR3 DNA follows: TGCAGCGTATGGCACACCGGGGAGCTGTTTTTT. It is translated as CSVWHTGELFF.

V and J are TRBV10-3 and TRBJ1-5, with TRBD1 matching 8 bases. This CDR3 region has 16 residues. Unmatched junction bases numbered 5, after V lost 2 bases and J lost 2 bases. Germline V CDR1 and CDR2: ENHRY, SYGVKD. CDR3: CAISEGLDRGNQPQHF. The CDR3 nucleotides read TGTGCCATCAGTGAGGGACTGGACAGGGGCAATCAGCCCCAGCATTTT.

The chain combines TRBV7-8 with TRBJ1-2, with D tentatively TRBD1 (5 bases). The V and J ends lost 5 bases and 5 bases respectively, with 12 bases between them. This CDR3 spans 13 amino acids. Germline lookup yields CDR1 SGHVS and CDR2 FQNEAQ. The CDR3 reads CASSRGDRYGYTF. The CDR3 DNA reads TGTGCCAGCAGCCGTGGAGACAGATATGGCTACACCTTC. Based on the CDR3 plus reference TRBV7-8 and TRBJ1-2, the full variable domain is GAGVSQSPRYKVAKRGQDVALRCDPISGHVSLFWYQQALGQGPEFLTYFQNEAQLDKSGLPSDRFFAERPEGSVSTLKIQRTQQEDSAVYLCASSRGDRYGYTFGSGTRLTVV.

CDR3 sequence: CASRRQGTNYGYTF. For the CDR3, the DNA is TGTGCCAGCAGGCGACAGGGCACGAACTATGGCTACACCTTC. The chain links TRBV7-8 to TRBJ1-2; 7 nucleotides align to TRBD1. CDR3 length equals 14 residues. The V and J ends lost 6 bases and 2 bases, in that order; junction bases with no gene match: 6. Germline values: CDR1 SGHVS, CDR2 FQNEAQ.

The V call is TRBV7-2, the J call TRBJ2-1, with TRBD2 matching 12 bases. Germline-derived CDR1 and CDR2 are SGHTA and FQGNSA. V dropped 5 bases and J dropped 9; count of bases not matched to a gene: 11. This CDR3 region has 16 residues. The CDR3 is CASSGHLAGGPSEQFF. DNA for the CDR3: TGTGCCAGCAGCGGCCACCTAGCGGGGGGGCCGAGTGAGCAGTTCTTC.

The V gene is TRBV7-8, the J gene TRBJ1-6, with no clear D. The CDR3 spans 14 residues. V dropped 5 bases and J dropped 0 bases, with 5 bases sitting between them. Germline loops: CDR1 SGHVS, CDR2 FQNEAQ. In nucleotides, the CDR3 is TGTGCCAGCAGCCGGAGCTCCTATAATTCACCCCTCCACTTT. Residues: CASSRSSYNSPLHF.

This CDR3 reads CASSLTGTSGLEQFF. Here the CDR3 DNA reads TGCGCCAGCAGCTTAACCGGGACTAGCGGCTTAGAGCAGTTCTTC. The chain combines TRBV5-1 with TRBJ2-1; 11 nucleotides align to TRBD2. Per germline, CDR1 SGHRS and CDR2 YFSETQ. J gave up 10 bases and V 2 bases, and 8 bases lay outside the gene matches. This CDR3 region has 15 residues.

The gene calls are TRBV30 and TRBJ2-3; 12 bases match TRBD2. Trimming cost V 1 base and J 3 bases; bases outside gene matches: 8. In germline, CDR1 is GTSNPN, CDR2 SVGIG (reference sequence). The CDR3 totals 17 residues. The DNA for the CDR3 is TGTGCCTGGAGTGGGGAAAAACTAGCGGGAGGAACAGATACGCAGTATTTT. Protein: CAWSGEKLAGGTDTQYF.

The chain is built from TRBV3-1 (or the pseudogene TRBV3-2) and TRBJ1-2, with D perhaps matching TRBD1 (6 bases). The V end was cut by 1 base, the J end by 5 bases, with 14 bases between. This CDR3 spans 15 amino acids. Per the germline V gene, CDR1 is LGHDT and CDR2 is YNNKEL (reference sequence). CDR3 in amino acids: CASSQGFGRGYGYTF. The CDR3 nucleotides are TGTGCCAGCAGCCAAGGTTTCGGCAGGGGTTATGGCTACACCTTC.

V gene TRBV28 combines with J gene TRBJ2-5, with D maybe TRBD2 (7 bases). The CDR3 loop spans 15 amino acids. V lost 4 bases and J lost 1, with 13 bases in between. Germline CDR1 MDHEN, CDR2 SYDVKM. CDR3 region: CASSSARGGQETQYF. As DNA, the CDR3 is TGTGCCAGCAGTTCTGCTAGGGGGGGCCAAGAGACCCAGTACTTC.

The chain carries TRBV20-1 and TRBJ2-1; 9 nucleotides match TRBD2. This CDR3 contains 11 residues. The ends lost 2 bases at V and 10 bases at J; junction bases unmatched: 0. The germline gives CDR1 DFQATT, CDR2 SNEGSKA (reference sequence). The CDR3 loop reads CSARLAGEQFF. The CDR3 nucleotides are TGCAGTGCTAGACTAGCGGGAGAGCAGTTCTTC.

The chain uses TRBV9 and TRBJ1-6, with TRBD1 identical over 7 bases. The CDR3 has 18 residues. Looked up from germline, CDR1 is SGDLS and CDR2 is YYNGEE. The trim removed 0 bases at V and 0 bases at J, leaving 6 bases unmatched. In nucleotides, the CDR3 is TGTGCCAGCAGCGTAGCCAAGACAGGGAACTCCTATAATTCACCCCTCCACTTT. Translating it yields CASSVAKTGNSYNSPLHF.